This T cell receptor (beta chain) was captured in a study of blood T cell repertoires in COVID-19. Looking at the study overall: The United States, Italy and Spain were the sources of the acute and convalescent COVID-19 samples. T cells, B-cell-depleted T cells, or PBMCs supplied cDNA or gDNA.

Original analysis: The authors estimated nucleated cell counts from reference gene primer amplification. Produced via immunoSEQ multiplex PCR; TCRdb's table is partial and in-frame only. V, J and clone size are those of that table, while D and trimming were read from the DNA. Of tens of thousands of clones listed, 65% to 80% were seen once; the top ten hold 26%. The germline V and J ends were trimmed by 5 bases and 4 bases, with 14 bases remaining between them. CDR1 and CDR2 from the germline V gene are SQVTM and ANQGSEA. The CDR3 is 13 amino acids. The material sequenced was peripheral blood. The sequence was obtained from a man aged 60-69 years with active or convalescent COVID-19. The chain recombines TRBV29-1 with TRBJ1-2; TRBD1 might be the D (6 bases). CDR3 loop: CSVRTGSGYGYTF. CDR3 nucleotide sequence: TGCAGCGTTCGAACAGGGTCTGGCTATGGCTACACCTTC.